These 8 T cell receptor beta chains came from one sample sequenced in a study of T cells after yellow fever vaccination. A single record per CDR3 protein comes from TCRdb applying MiXCR to the 5' RACE reads. This table holds about 340,000 distinct CDR3 sequences, approximately 12% found once. Sequenced here: CD4+ T cells sorted from PBMCs, sampled 15 days after the yellow fever booster vaccination. These receptor sequences come from a man between 18 and 35 years old who received the YFV17D yellow fever vaccine.

This clonotype turned up a few times. The chain couples TRBV12-3 or TRBV12-4 to TRBJ2-5, with TRBD1 identical over 8 bases. Unmatched junction bases numbered 10, after V lost 5 bases and J lost 5 bases. The CDR3 length is 15 residues. This chain's CDR3 is CASSPRTGSVETQYF. The CDR3 region has the DNA TGTGCCAGCAGTCCCCGGACAGGGTCGGTGGAGACCCAGTACTTC.

The gene calls are TRBV30 and TRBJ2-3; D is uncertain. Germline V lookup: CDR1 GTSNPN, CDR2 SVGIG (reference sequence). The V and J ends lost 7 bases and 0 bases respectively, with 14 bases between them. CDR3 length: 14 amino acids. DNA for the CDR3: TGTGCCTCCCCGGGTGACCCTAGCACAGATACGCAGTATTTT. Translating it yields CASPGDPSTDTQYF.

This clonotype showed up just a few times. The chain combines TRBV4-3 with TRBJ2-1; D is ambiguous. Germline V gene lookup returns CDR1 LGHNA and CDR2 YSLEER. Between the trimmed V and J ends, which lost 0 bases and 7 bases, there was a span of 13 bases. The CDR3 consists of 15 residues. The CDR3 here is CASSQDLQAGNEQFF. Here the CDR3 DNA reads TGCGCCAGCAGCCAAGATCTCCAGGCCGGGAATGAGCAGTTCTTC.

The rearrangement links TRBV6-5 to TRBJ2-7; TRBD2 is a possible D gene (5 bases). Trimming shortened V by 2 bases and J by 0 bases, and 14 bases separated the two germline ends. Germline loops: CDR1 MNHEY, CDR2 SVGAGI. The CDR3 has 16 amino acids. CDR3 bases: TGTGCCAGCAGTTACAGTCTGCCGGGGAGCTCCTACGAGCAGTACTTC. This codes for CASSYSLPGSSYEQYF.

This clonotype was recorded many times. V is TRBV6-5 and J is TRBJ1-1, with D possibly matching TRBD1 (5 bases). The CDR3 consists of 14 residues. V was cut by 2 bases and J by 5 bases, with 12 bases left in between. Germline CDR1 MNHEY, CDR2 SVGAGI. The CDR3 spells CASSYVGGKTEAFF. The CDR3 region has the DNA TGTGCCAGCAGTTACGTGGGGGGAAAGACTGAAGCTTTCTTT.

The rearrangement links TRBV12-3 or TRBV12-4 to TRBJ1-1; TRBD1 matches 11 bases. This CDR3 is built from 12 residues. Trimming at V came to 5 bases and at J to 11 bases, leaving 4 bases not matched to a gene. The chain's CDR3 is CASSTRDRGAFF. CDR3 in DNA: TGTGCCAGCAGTACTCGGGACAGGGGGGCTTTCTTT.

This clonotype has at least ten counts. The chain combines TRBV12-3 or TRBV12-4 with TRBJ1-5; D is unresolved. V lost 1 base and J lost 2, with 9 bases in between. CDR3 length equals 15 residues. The CDR3 region has the DNA TGTGCCAGCAGTTTAGGGGGTCCGGGCAATCAGCCCCAGCATTTT. Translated: CASSLGGPGNQPQHF.

The sample holds a few counts of this clonotype. The chain couples TRBV20-1 to TRBJ1-6; maybe TRBD1 (5 bases). The CDR3 sequence is 17 residues long. Germline CDR1 DFQATT, CDR2 SNEGSKA (reference sequence). V was clipped by 5 bases and J by 5 bases, with 22 bases between them. The DNA for the CDR3 is TGCAGTGCTCCGACTCGGGGCCGCCCCTGGGATAATTCACCCCTCCACTTT. Translation gives CSAPTRGRPWDNSPLHF.